The clone carrying this T cell receptor (beta chain) was seen a few times. V was cut by 6 bases and J by 0 bases, with 2 bases left in between. Germline V gene sequence: CDR1 MNHEY, CDR2 SVGAGI. This CDR3 comprises 11 residues. This sample was included in a study of blood T cell repertoires in COVID-19. About the study: Specimens from acute and convalescent COVID-19 originated in the United States, Italy and Spain. Nucleic acid was either cDNA or gDNA, and it came from T cells, B-cell-depleted T cells, or PBMCs.

The authors' processing: Scientists estimated how many nucleated cells there were by amplifying reference gene primers. Assay used: immunoSEQ multiplex PCR; TCRdb lists only in-frame clones, some missing. That table supplies the V and J calls and clone size; D and trimming were determined from the DNA. The table records tens of thousands of clones, over 80% of them present only once. This sequence was found in a woman over 75 with acute or convalescent COVID-19. The specimen sequenced was peripheral blood. The chain employs TRBV6-5 and TRBJ1-2; D gene ambiguous. The CDR3 DNA sequence: TGTGCCAGCAGCACTAACTATGGCTACACCTTC. Encoded protein: CASSTNYGYTF.